This T cell receptor (beta chain) came from a study of blood T cell repertoires in COVID-19. Study background: PBMCs, B-cell-depleted T cells, or T cells were the source of the cDNA or gDNA that made up the material.

The CDR3 totals 13 residues. Trimming removed 6 bases at V and 4 bases at J, with 9 bases between. The V gene's germline CDR1 is MNHEY and CDR2 SMNVEV (reference sequence). Adults between about 18 and 89 years of age took part from fewer than 30 US areas. Categorization into cohorts depended on clinical history that participants reported. In Cohort 3, a recovered donor had either two negative PCRs, clearance, or symptom resolution. Method: immunoSEQ multiplex PCR; TCRdb's copy keeps in-frame clones and lacks some. Of over 400,000 clones in the sample, around 85% were seen once. The specimen sequenced was PBMCs or T cells enriched from blood (not recorded which). This clonotype originated in a woman aged 60-70 years who had recovered from COVID-19. This chain joins TRBV27 and TRBJ2-2; the D is unclear. For the CDR3, the DNA is TGTGCCAGCAGCCGTCCCGGCACCGGGGAGCTGTTTTTT. Residues: CASSRPGTGELFF.